This TCR beta chain was captured in a study of control samples from healthy donors and cancer patients. The CDR3 is made up of 15 amino acids. Germline CDR1 is SGHNT and CDR2 is YYREEE (reference sequence). J was trimmed by 6 bases and V by 4 bases; bases with no gene match: 11. Repertoires were generated with immunoSEQ multiplex PCR, while TCRdb's copy carries only in-frame clones and drops some. The sample records 130,000 to 150,000 clones, roughly 92% being singletons. Sequencing input: blood. The receptor was derived from a man aged 25 to 40 in good health. V gene TRBV5-4 combines with J gene TRBJ2-7; 9 nucleotides agree with TRBD2. CDR3 nucleotides: TGTGCCAGCAGCCAGAGGGTAGCGGGAGTCTCCGAGCAGTACTTC. This sequence encodes CASSQRVAGVSEQYF.